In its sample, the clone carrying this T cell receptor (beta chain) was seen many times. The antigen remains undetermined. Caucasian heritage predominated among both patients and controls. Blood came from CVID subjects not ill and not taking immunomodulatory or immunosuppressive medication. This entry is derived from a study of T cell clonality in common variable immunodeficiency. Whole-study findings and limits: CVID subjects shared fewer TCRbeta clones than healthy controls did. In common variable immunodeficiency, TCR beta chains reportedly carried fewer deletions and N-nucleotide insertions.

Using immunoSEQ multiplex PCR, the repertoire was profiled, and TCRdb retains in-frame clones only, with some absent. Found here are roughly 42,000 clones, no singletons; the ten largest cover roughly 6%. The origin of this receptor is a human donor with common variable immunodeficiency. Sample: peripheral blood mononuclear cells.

Incomplete CDR3 DNA: TGTGCCAGTACAGGGGGCGGTAGCTCCTATAATTCACCC. Amino acids: CASTGGGSSYNSP. The entire CDR3 protein is CASTGGGSSYNSPLHF. The J gene is TRBJ1-6, the V gene TRBV19; TRBD1 matches at 8 bases. The CDR3 end is not reached by the read, which stops 3 residues before it; the germline J gene fills it in. The CDR3 is made up of 16 amino acids. Germline CDR1 reads LNHDA; CDR2 reads SQIVND (reference sequence). V was pared by 7 bases and J by 0 bases, with 5 bases of the junction left unmatched.